These 17 T cell receptor beta chains share one sample of origin, sequenced in a study of blood T cells in healthy people across ages. The second PCR ran roughly 7 to 11 cycles with a sample-barcoded 5' primer and J-beta primers. TCRdb itself ran the 5' RACE reads through MiXCR, one entry per CDR3 protein. This sample has about 680,000 distinct CDR3 sequences, with roughly 49% found just once. Sequenced material: blood. The receptors stem from a woman aged 55-75 years in good health.

This sequence joins TRBV12-3 or TRBV12-4 and TRBJ2-7, with D perhaps matching TRBD2 (6 bases). CDR3 length: 14 residues. Trimming shortened V by 6 bases and J by 6 bases, and 18 bases separated the two germline ends. The CDR3 spells CASSPTSPRFEQYF. The CDR3 bases are TGTGCCAGCAGCCCGACTAGTCCCAGATTCGAGCAGTACTTC.

Many counts were recorded for this clonotype. The V gene is TRBV6-2 or TRBV6-3, the J gene TRBJ2-7; TRBD2 aligns across 7 bases. After removal of 11 bases from V and 5 bases from J, the junction contained 9 bases not matched to a gene. This CDR3 contains 12 residues. Germline V gene sequence: CDR1 MNHEY, CDR2 SVGEGT. CDR3 in DNA: TGTGCCTGCCGGGGGGATTTCGACGAGCAGTACTTC. It yields the protein CACRGDFDEQYF.

The chain links TRBV7-2 to TRBJ2-6; TRBD2 aligns across 14 bases. The CDR3 contains 19 residues. The V gene end was trimmed by 4 bases and the J gene end by 6 bases; junction bases not matched to a gene: 11. Germline loops: CDR1 SGHTA, CDR2 FQGNSA. DNA of the CDR3: TGTGCCAGCAGCTCCCGACTAGCGGGAGGGACCCCTTCGGCCAACGTCCTGACTTTC. Residues: CASSSRLAGGTPSANVLTF.

A few counts support this clonotype. The chain uses TRBV20-1 and TRBJ2-3, with TRBD2 matching over 13 bases. V dropped 5 bases and J dropped 0; count of bases not matched to a gene: 8. The CDR3 runs to 17 residues. CDR1 is DFQATT and CDR2 is SNEGSKA in the germline V gene (reference sequence). CDR3 nucleotide sequence: TGCAGTGCTGTCACTAGCGGGAGGGCTGCTAGCACAGATACGCAGTATTTT. As protein: CSAVTSGRAASTDTQYF.

This clonotype has more than one count but fewer than ten. The CDR3 DNA reads TGTGCCAGCAGCCCAGGGGTACACAATGAGCAGTTCTTC. It encodes CASSPGVHNEQFF. The genes are TRBV7-2 and TRBJ2-1, with D maybe TRBD1 (6 bases). There are 13 residues in the CDR3. CDR1 SGHTA and CDR2 FQGNSA come from the germline V gene. V lost 5 bases and J lost 5, with 10 bases in between.

This clonotype was seen only once. Given a much more abundant clone one base away, this may be a read error. V usage is TRBV20-1 and J usage is TRBJ2-1; TRBD1 aligns across 8 bases. Trimming took 3 bases from V and 8 from J; bases not matched to a gene: 15. CDR3 length: 16 residues. Germline V CDR1 and CDR2: DFQATT, SNEGSKA (reference sequence). Here the CDR3 DNA reads TGCAGTGCTAGTTCCATGGCGGACAGGGTCGTTCATGAGCAGTTCTTC. Encoded protein: CSASSMADRVVHEQFF.

This chain connects TRBV7-2 to TRBJ1-6; TRBD1 might be the D (6 bases). CDR1 SGHTA and CDR2 FQGNSA come from the germline V gene. This CDR3 spans 14 amino acids. V dropped 1 base and J dropped 11 bases, with 12 bases sitting between them. CDR3 amino acids: CASSLGTSGAPLHF. CDR3 coding DNA: TGTGCCAGCAGCTTAGGGACCTCAGGGGCACCCCTCCACTTT.

This clonotype was counted between two and nine times. This chain connects TRBV6-1 to TRBJ2-7; a possible D gene is TRBD1 (6 bases). Trimming pared 4 bases from V and 6 bases from J, leaving 10 bases between. CDR1 is MNHNS and CDR2 is SASEGT in the germline V gene. This CDR3 is built from 12 residues. The CDR3 spells CASSAGVGEQYF. The CDR3 DNA reads TGTGCCAGCAGTGCAGGGGTGGGCGAGCAGTACTTC.

The table lists this clonotype with a few counts. The CDR3 DNA is TGTGCCAGCAGGGTCGGGACTAGCATCCATGAGCAGTTCTTC. Its translation: CASRVGTSIHEQFF. The chain employs TRBV2 and TRBJ2-1; the match to TRBD2 covers 9 bases. With 6 bases clipped from V and 8 bases from J, the junction kept 8 bases outside the gene matches. The V gene's germline CDR1 is SNHLY and CDR2 FYNNEI. This CDR3 region has 14 residues.

This clonotype has a handful of counts. The chain employs TRBV28 and TRBJ2-5; 7 bases are shared with TRBD1. Trimming cost V 2 bases and J 5 bases; bases outside gene matches: 5. CDR1 and CDR2 (germline): MDHEN, SYDVKM. The CDR3 is made up of 14 amino acids. CDR3 coding DNA: TGTGCCAGCAGTTTAGGGACAGCCCGGGAGACCCAGTACTTC. As protein: CASSLGTARETQYF. Full variable domain (outside the CDR3, taken from reference TRBV28 and TRBJ2-5): DVKVTQSSRYLVKRTGEKVFLECVQDMDHENMFWYRQDPGLGLRLIYFSYDVKMKEKGDIPEGYSVSREKKERFSLILESASTNQTSMYLCASSLGTARETQYFGPGTRLLVL.

This clonotype was seen more than once but under ten times. This rearrangement joins TRBV5-5 to TRBJ1-5; D gene ambiguous. V dropped 0 bases and J dropped 3 bases, with 10 bases sitting between them. This CDR3 has 15 residues. Looked up from germline, CDR1 is SGHKS and CDR2 is YYEKEE (reference sequence). The CDR3 loop reads CASSLEGWVNQPQHF. The CDR3 nucleotides are TGTGCCAGCAGCTTGGAGGGCTGGGTCAATCAGCCCCAGCATTTT.

A few counts support this clonotype. The chain carries TRBV7-2 and TRBJ2-1; no clear D. CDR3 length: 13 amino acids. The V end was cut by 5 bases, the J end by 4 bases, with 9 bases between. Germline V gene data show CDR1 as SGHTA and CDR2 as FQGNSA. The DNA of the CDR3 is TGTGCCAGCAGCGCCGCTAGATACAATGAGCAGTTCTTC. This gives the protein CASSAARYNEQFF.

This chain joins TRBV28 and TRBJ2-5; possibly TRBD1 for D (6 bases). CDR3 length: 16 residues. V was pared by 4 bases and J by 2 bases, with 17 bases between. Germline CDR1 is MDHEN and CDR2 is SYDVKM. The CDR3 is CASSSQTGRKQETQYF. CDR3 DNA sequence: TGTGCCAGCAGTTCCCAAACAGGGCGGAAACAAGAGACCCAGTACTTC.

In its sample, this clonotype was seen a few times. The rearrangement uses TRBV20-1 and TRBJ1-5; TRBD1 agrees at 7 bases. V shed 1 base, J shed 4 bases, and the junction held 13 bases outside the gene matches. Germline lookup yields CDR1 DFQATT and CDR2 SNEGSKA (reference sequence). This CDR3 has 17 residues. The CDR3 here is CSARGQGGRWANQPQHF. As DNA, the CDR3 is TGCAGTGCTAGAGGACAGGGTGGTAGATGGGCTAATCAGCCCCAGCATTTT.

The V and J genes are TRBV5-6 and TRBJ2-5, with a weak D call TRBD2 (6 bases). Germline values: CDR1 SGHDT, CDR2 YYEEEE. The ends were cut back, 3 bases at V and 0 bases at J, with 12 bases in the middle. This CDR3 region has 15 residues. This chain's CDR3 is CASSSGLTYQETQYF. The CDR3 DNA reads as TGTGCCAGCAGCTCGGGACTGACGTACCAAGAGACCCAGTACTTC.

This clonotype has a handful of counts. This chain connects TRBV20-1 to TRBJ2-3, with a possible D match to TRBD2 (6 bases). Germline V gives CDR1 DFQATT, CDR2 SNEGSKA (reference sequence). There are 15 residues in the CDR3. Trimming shortened V by 0 bases and J by 1 base, and 11 bases separated the two germline ends. Written as DNA, the CDR3 is TGCAGTGCTAGAGACTCCGGGAGAGGCACAGATACGCAGTATTTT. Encoded protein: CSARDSGRGTDTQYF.

The rearrangement uses TRBV29-1 and TRBJ2-1; 9 nucleotides line up with TRBD2. With 7 bases clipped from V and 5 bases from J, the junction kept 6 bases outside the gene matches. CDR1 SQVTM and CDR2 ANQGSEA come from the germline V gene. The CDR3 extends over 13 amino acids. This CDR3 reads CSGAAGGHNEQFF. CDR3 sequence (DNA): TGCAGCGGTGCAGCGGGGGGCCACAATGAGCAGTTCTTC.